This TCR beta chain originates from a study of OX40 agonist ivuxolimab in advanced cancers. Study context: In this cohort, patients received ivuxolimab, an agonistic anti-OX40 (CD134) antibody. Partial responses occurred in Three dose-escalation patients, one with hepatocellular carcinoma and two with cutaneous melanoma. Head and neck, renal cell, melanoma or hepatocellular carcinoma were the cancers that dose-escalation patients had. Findings of the study overall: Both blood CD4+ and CD8+ T cells showed clonal growth by week 6 at 0.1 to 3.0 mg/kg.

Trimming left V 5 bases short and J 7 bases short, with 11 bases between. The CDR3 loop spans 13 amino acids. Looked up from germline, CDR1 is SGHTA and CDR2 is FQGTGA. The protocol was immunoSEQ multiplex PCR, while the TCRdb copy is restricted to in-frame clones and leaves out a portion. There are 65,000 to 95,000 clones in the sample; around 80% occur only once, and around 0.73% lies in the top ten. Points on this clone: Its target is not known.

This specimen was CD4+ or CD8+ T cells sorted from blood, taken in a trial of the OX40 agonist ivuxolimab. The chain recombines TRBV7-3 with TRBJ2-2, with unresolved D. This receptor was identified in an adult with an advanced solid tumor such as melanoma, head and neck, liver or kidney cancer. The CDR3 sequence is CASSQNLGGELFF. The CDR3 DNA sequence: TGTGCCAGCAGCCAAAACCTTGGCGGGGAGCTGTTTTTT.